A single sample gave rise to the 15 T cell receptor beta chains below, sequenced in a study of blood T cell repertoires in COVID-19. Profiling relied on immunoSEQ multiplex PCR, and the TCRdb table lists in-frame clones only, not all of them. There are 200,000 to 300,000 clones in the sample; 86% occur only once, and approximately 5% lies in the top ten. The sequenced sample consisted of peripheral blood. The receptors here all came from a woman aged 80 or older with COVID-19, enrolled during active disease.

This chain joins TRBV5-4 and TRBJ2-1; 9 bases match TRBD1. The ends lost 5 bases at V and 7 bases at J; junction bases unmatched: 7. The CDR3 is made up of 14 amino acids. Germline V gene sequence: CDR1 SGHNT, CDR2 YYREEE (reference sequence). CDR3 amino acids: CASRGQGGMNEQFF. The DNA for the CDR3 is TGTGCCAGCAGGGGACAGGGTGGTATGAATGAGCAGTTCTTC.

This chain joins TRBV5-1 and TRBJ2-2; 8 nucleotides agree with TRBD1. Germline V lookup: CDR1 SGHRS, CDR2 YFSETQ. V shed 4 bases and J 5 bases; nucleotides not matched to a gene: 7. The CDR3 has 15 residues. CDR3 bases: TGCGCCAGCAGCCGGGAGACAGGGGCAACCGGGGAGCTGTTTTTT. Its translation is CASSRETGATGELFF.

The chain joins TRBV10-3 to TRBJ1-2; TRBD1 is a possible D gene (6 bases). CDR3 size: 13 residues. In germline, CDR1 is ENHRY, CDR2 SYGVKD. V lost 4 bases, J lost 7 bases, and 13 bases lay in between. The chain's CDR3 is CAISATGSRGYTF. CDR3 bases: TGTGCCATCAGTGCAACAGGGTCGCGTGGCTACACCTTC.

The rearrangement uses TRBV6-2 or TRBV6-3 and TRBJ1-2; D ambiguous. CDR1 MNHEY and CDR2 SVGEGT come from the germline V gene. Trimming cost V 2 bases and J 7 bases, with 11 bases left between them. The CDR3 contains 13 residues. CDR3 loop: CASSYTESGGYTF. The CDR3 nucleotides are TGTGCCAGCAGTTACACTGAATCGGGTGGCTACACCTTC.

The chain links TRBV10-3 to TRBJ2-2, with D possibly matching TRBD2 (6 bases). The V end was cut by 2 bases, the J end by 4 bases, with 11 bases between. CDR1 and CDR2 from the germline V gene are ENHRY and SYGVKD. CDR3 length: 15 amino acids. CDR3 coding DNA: TGTGCCATCAGTGAGAGGGCGGGGATCACCGGGGAGCTGTTTTTT. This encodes CAISERAGITGELFF.

The CDR3 DNA reads as TGTGCCAGCTCATACAGGGGGTTGAGCACAGATACGCAGTATTTT. The encoded protein is CASSYRGLSTDTQYF. The V and J genes are TRBV18 and TRBJ2-3; 8 nucleotides align to TRBD1. Germline V gene data show CDR1 as KGHSH and CDR2 as LQKENI. The CDR3 runs to 15 residues. The J segment lost 0 bases and the V segment lost 5 bases, leaving 4 bases of the junction unmatched.

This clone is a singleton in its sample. As DNA, the CDR3 is TGTGCAAGTCGGGGACAGGGTAGTTATAATCAGCCCCAGCATTTT. Translating it yields CASRGQGSYNQPQHF. V usage is TRBV12-2 and J usage is TRBJ1-5; the DNA was not compared with TRBD1, the D call given in the table. TRBV12-2 represents a pseudogene. This CDR3 has 15 amino acids.

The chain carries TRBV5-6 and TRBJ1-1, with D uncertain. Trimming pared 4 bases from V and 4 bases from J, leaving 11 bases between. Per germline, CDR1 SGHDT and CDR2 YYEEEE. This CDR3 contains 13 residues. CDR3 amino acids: CASSQSSGTEAFF. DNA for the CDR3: TGTGCCAGCAGCCAGTCCTCGGGCACTGAAGCTTTCTTT.

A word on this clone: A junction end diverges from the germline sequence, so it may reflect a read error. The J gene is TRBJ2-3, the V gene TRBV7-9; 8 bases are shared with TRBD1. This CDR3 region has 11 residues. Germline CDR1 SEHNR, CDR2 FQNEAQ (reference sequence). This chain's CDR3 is CASGRTGRAVF. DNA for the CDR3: TGTGCCAGCGGCCGGACAGGGAGAGCGGTATTT.

The CDR3 coding sequence is TGTGCCAGCAGTCGTAATGAGCAGTTCTTC. Its protein is CASSRNEQFF. V gene TRBV2 combines with J gene TRBJ2-1; D gene unclear. Germline-derived CDR1 and CDR2 are SNHLY and FYNNEI. The CDR3 length is 10 residues. V was clipped by 5 bases and J by 7 bases, with 3 bases between them.

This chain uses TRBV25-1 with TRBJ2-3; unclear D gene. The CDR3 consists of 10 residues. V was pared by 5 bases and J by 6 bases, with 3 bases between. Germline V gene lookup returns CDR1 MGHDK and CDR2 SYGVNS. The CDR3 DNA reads TGTGCCAGCAGTCTTGATACGCAGTATTTT. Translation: CASSLDTQYF.

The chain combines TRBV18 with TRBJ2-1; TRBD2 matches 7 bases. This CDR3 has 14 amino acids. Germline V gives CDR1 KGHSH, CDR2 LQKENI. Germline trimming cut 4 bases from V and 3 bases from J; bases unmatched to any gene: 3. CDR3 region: CASSHRDYYNEQFF. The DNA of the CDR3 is TGTGCCAGCTCACACCGGGACTACTACAATGAGCAGTTCTTC.

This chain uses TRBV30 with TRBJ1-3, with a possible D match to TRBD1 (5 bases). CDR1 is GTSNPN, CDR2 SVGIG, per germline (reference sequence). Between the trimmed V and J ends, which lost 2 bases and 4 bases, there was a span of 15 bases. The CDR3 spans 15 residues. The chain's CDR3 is CAWSNLRGSGNTIYF. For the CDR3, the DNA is TGTGCCTGGAGTAACCTAAGGGGTTCCGGAAACACCATATATTTT.

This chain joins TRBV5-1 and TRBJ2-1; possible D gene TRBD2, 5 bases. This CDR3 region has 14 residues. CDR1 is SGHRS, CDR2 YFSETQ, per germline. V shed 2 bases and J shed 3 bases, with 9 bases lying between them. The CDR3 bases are TGCGCCAGCAGCTTCAACGGGGTCTACAATGAGCAGTTCTTC. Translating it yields CASSFNGVYNEQFF.

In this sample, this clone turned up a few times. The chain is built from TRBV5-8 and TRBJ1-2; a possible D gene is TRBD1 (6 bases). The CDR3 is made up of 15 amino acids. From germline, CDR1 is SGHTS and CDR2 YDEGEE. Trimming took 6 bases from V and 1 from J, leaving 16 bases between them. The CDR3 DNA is TGTGCCAGCACCTCCAGAGGGACATTTAACTATGGCTACACCTTC. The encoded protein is CASTSRGTFNYGYTF.